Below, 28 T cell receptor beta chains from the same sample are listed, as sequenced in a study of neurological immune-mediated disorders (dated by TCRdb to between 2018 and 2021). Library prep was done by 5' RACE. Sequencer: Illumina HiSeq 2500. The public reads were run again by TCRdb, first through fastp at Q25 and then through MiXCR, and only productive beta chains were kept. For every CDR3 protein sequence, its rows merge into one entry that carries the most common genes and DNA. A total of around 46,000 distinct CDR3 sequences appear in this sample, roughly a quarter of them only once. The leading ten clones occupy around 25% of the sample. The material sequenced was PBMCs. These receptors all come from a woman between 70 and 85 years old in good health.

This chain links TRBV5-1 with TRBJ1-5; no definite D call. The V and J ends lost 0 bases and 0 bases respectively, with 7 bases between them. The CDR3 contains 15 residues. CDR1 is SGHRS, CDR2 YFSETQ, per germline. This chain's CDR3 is CASSLDGASNQPQHF. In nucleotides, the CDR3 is TGCGCCAGCAGCTTGGACGGTGCTAGCAATCAGCCCCAGCATTTT.

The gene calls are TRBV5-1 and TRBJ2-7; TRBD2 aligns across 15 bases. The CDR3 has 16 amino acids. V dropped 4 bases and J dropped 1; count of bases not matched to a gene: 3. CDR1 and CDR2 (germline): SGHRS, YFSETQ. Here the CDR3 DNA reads TGCGCCAGCAGCGCCGGACTAGCGGGGGGGTCCTACGAGCAGTACTTC. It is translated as CASSAGLAGGSYEQYF.

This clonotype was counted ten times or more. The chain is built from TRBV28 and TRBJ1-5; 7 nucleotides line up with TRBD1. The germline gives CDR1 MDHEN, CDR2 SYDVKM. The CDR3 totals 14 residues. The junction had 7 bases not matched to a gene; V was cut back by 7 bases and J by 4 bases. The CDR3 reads CASTGAGGNQPQHF. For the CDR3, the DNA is TGTGCCAGCACGGGAGCAGGGGGGAATCAGCCCCAGCATTTT.

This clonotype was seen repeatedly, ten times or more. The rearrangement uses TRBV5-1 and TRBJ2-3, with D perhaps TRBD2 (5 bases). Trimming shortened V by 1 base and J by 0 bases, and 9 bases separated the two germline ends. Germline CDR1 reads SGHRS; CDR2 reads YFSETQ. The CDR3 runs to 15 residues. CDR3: CASSLRGPSTDTQYF. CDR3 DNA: TGCGCCAGCAGCTTGCGAGGGCCTAGCACAGATACGCAGTATTTT.

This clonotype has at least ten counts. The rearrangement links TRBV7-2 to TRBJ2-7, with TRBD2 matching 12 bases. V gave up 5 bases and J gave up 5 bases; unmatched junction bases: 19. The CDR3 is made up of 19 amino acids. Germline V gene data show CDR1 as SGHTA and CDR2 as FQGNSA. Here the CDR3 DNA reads TGTGCCAGCAGCCGAAGTAGTCTTCGGCTAGCGGGAGGGCCCCACGAGCAGTACTTC. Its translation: CASSRSSLRLAGGPHEQYF.

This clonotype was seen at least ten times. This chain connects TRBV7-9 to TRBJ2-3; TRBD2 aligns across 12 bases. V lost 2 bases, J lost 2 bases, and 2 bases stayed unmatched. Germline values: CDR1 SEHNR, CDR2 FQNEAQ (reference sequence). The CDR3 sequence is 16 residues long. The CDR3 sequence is CASSLRTSGNTDTQYF. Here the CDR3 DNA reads TGTGCCAGCAGCTTACGGACTAGCGGGAACACAGATACGCAGTATTTT.

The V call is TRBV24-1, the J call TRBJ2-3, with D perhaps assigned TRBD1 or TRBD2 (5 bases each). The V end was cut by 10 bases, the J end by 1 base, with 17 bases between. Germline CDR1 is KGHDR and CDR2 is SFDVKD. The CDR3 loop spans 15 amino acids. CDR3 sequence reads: CATTSQVGGTDTQYF. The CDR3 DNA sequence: TGTGCCACTACGTCCCAGGTGGGGGGCACAGATACGCAGTATTTT.

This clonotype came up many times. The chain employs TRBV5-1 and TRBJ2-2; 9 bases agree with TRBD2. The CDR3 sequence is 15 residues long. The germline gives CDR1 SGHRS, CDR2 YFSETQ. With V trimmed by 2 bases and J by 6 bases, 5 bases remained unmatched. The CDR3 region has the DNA TGCGCCAGCAGCTTAGCGGGAGGAATGGCCGGGGAGCTGTTTTTT. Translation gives CASSLAGGMAGELFF.

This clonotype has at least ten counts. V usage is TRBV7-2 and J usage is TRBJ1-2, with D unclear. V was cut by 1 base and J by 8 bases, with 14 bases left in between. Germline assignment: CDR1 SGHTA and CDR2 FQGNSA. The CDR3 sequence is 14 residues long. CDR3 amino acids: CASSLGPTFDGYTF. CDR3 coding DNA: TGTGCCAGCAGCTTAGGGCCTACGTTTGACGGCTACACCTTC.

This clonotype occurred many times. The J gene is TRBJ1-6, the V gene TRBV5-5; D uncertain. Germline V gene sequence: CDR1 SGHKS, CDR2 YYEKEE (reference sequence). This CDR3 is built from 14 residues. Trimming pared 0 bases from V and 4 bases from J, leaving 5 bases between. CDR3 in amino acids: CASSLELYNSPLHF. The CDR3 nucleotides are TGTGCCAGCAGCTTGGAACTTTATAATTCACCCCTCCACTTT.

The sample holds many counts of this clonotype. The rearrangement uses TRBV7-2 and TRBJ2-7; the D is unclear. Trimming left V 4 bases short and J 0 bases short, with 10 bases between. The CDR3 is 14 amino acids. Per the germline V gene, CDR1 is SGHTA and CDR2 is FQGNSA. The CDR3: CASSYQQSSYEQYF. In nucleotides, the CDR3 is TGTGCCAGCAGCTACCAGCAAAGCTCCTACGAGCAGTACTTC.

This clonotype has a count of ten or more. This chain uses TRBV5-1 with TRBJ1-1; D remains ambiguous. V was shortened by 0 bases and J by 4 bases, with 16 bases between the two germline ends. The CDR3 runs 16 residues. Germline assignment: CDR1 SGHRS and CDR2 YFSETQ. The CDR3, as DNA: TGCGCCAGCAGCTTGGGGCAAACCCGCTTGGGCACTGAAGCTTTCTTT. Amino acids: CASSLGQTRLGTEAFF. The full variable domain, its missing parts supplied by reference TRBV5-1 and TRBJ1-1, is KAGVTQTPRYLIKTRGQQVTLSCSPISGHRSVSWYQQTPGQGLQFLFEYFSETQRNKGNFPGRFSGRQFSNSRSEMNVSTLELGDSALYLCASSLGQTRLGTEAFFGQGTRLTVV.

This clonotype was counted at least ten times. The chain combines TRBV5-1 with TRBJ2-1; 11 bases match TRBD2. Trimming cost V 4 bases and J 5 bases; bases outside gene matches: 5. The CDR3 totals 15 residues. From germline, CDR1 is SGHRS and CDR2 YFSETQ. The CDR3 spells CASSGGLAENNEQFF. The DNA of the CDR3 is TGCGCCAGCAGCGGGGGACTAGCGGAGAACAATGAGCAGTTCTTC.

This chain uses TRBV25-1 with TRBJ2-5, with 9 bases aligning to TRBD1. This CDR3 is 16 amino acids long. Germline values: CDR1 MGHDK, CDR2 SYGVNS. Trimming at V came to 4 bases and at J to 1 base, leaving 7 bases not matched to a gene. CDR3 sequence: CASSGGTGTGQETQYF. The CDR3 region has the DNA TGTGCCAGCAGTGGGGGGACAGGGACTGGCCAAGAGACCCAGTACTTC.

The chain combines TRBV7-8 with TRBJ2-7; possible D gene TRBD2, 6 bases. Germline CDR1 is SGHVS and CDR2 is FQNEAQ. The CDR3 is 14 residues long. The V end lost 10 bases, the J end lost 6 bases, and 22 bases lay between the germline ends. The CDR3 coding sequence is TGTGCCACCATCCAATGGGGACTCAGAGGCGAGCAGTACTTC. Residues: CATIQWGLRGEQYF.

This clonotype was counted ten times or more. CDR3 DNA sequence: TGTGCCAGCAGTTACCACCCAGGGACGGGGATCTACAATGAGCAGTTCTTC. It translates to CASSYHPGTGIYNEQFF. V gene TRBV6-5 combines with J gene TRBJ2-1; D is tentatively TRBD1 or TRBD2 (5 bases each). There are 17 residues in the CDR3. V was shortened by 2 bases and J by 3 bases, with 17 bases between the two germline ends. CDR1 MNHEY and CDR2 SVGAGI come from the germline V gene.

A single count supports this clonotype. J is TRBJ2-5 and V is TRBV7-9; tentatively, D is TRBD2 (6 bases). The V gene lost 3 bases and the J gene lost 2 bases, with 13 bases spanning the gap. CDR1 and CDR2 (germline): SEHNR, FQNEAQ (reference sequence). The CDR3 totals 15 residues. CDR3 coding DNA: TGTGCCAGCAGCTTTAATTGGGGAGGACAAGAGACCCAGTACTTC. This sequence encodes CASSFNWGGQETQYF.

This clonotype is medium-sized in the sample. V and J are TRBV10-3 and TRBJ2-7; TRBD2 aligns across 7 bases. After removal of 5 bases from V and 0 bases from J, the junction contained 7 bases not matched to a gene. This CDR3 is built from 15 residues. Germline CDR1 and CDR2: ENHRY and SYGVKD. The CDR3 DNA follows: TGTGCCATCAGTCAATCTAGCGGCGCCTCCTACGAGCAGTACTTC. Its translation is CAISQSSGASYEQYF.

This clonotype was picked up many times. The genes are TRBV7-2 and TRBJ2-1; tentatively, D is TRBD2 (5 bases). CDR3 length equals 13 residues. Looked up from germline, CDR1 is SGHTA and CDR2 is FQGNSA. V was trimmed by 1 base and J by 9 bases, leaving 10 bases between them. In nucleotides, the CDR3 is TGTGCCAGCAGCTTAGGACTTCGGGGTGAGCAGTTCTTC. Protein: CASSLGLRGEQFF.

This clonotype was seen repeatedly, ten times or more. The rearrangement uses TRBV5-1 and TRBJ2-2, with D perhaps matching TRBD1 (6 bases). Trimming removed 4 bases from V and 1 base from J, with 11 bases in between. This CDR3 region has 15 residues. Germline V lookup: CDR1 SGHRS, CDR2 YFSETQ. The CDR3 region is CASSGSTGNTGELFF. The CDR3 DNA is TGCGCCAGCAGCGGGTCGACAGGGAACACCGGGGAGCTGTTTTTT.

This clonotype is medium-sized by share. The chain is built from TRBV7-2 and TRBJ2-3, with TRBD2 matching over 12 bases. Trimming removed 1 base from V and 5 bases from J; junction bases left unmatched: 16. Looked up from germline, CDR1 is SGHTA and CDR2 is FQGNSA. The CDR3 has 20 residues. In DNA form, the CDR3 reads TGTGCCAGCAGCTTAGTAGGCGGACTAGCGGGAAGCCCGCGGTTAGATACGCAGTATTTT. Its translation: CASSLVGGLAGSPRLDTQYF.

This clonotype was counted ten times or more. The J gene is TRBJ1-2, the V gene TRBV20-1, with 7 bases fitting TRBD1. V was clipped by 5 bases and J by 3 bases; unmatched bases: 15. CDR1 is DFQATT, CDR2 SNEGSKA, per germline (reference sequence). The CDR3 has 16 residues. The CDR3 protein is CSAPTGILGPDYGYTF. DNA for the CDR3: TGCAGTGCTCCGACAGGGATTCTTGGGCCCGACTATGGCTACACCTTC.

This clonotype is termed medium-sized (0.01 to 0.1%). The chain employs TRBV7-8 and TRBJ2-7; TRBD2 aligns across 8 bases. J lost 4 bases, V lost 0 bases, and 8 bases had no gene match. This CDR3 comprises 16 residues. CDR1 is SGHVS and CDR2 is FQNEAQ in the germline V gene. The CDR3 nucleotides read TGTGCCAGCAGCTTAGCGGCGGGAGGTAGTCGGTACGAGCAGTACTTC. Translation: CASSLAAGGSRYEQYF.

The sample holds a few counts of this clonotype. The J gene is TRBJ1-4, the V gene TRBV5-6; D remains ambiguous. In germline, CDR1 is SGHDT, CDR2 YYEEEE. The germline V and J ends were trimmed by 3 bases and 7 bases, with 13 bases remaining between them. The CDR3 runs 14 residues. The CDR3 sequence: CASSWYSGPEKLFF. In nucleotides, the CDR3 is TGTGCCAGCAGCTGGTACAGCGGCCCTGAAAAACTGTTTTTT. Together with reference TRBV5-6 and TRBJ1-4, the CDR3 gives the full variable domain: DAGVTQSPTHLIKTRGQQVTLRCSPKSGHDTVSWYQQALGQGPQFIFQYYEEEERQRGNFPDRFSGHQFPNYSSELNVNALLLGDSALYLCASSWYSGPEKLFFGSGTQLSVL.

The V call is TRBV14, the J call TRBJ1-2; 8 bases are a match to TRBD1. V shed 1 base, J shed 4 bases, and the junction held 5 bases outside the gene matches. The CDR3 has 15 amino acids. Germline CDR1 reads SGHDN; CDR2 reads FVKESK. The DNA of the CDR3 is TGTGCCAGCAGCCAAGGACAGGGGTTTGGCTATGGCTACACCTTC. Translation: CASSQGQGFGYGYTF.

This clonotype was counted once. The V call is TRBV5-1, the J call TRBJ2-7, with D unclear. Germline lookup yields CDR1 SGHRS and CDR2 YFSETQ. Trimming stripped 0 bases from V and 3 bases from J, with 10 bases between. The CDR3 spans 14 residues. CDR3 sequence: CASSLDPENYEQYF. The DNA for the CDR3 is TGCGCCAGCAGCTTGGACCCCGAAAACTACGAGCAGTACTTC.

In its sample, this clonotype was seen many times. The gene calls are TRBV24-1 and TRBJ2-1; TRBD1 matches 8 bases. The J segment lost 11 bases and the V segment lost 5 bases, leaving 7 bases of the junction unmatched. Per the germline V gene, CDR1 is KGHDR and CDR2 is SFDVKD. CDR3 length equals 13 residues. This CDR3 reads CATSGETGAKQFF. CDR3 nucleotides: TGTGCCACCAGTGGCGAGACAGGGGCGAAGCAGTTCTTC.

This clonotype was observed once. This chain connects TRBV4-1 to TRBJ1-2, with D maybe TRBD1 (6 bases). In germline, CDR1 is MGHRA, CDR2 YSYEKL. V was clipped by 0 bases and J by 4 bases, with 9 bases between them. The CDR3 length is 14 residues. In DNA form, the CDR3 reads TGCGCCAGCAGCCAAGAAGGGGGGCCCTATGGCTACACCTTC. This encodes CASSQEGGPYGYTF.